A selection of T cell receptor beta chains follows, all from one sample in a study of cytomegalovirus exposure and HLA in healthy donors. This table comes from immunoSEQ multiplex PCR, and its TCRdb copy is limited to in-frame clones, with some not included. The profile covers 150,000 to 200,000 clones, with 84% appearing a single time and around 0.24% taken by the ten largest. What was sequenced was PBMCs. The receptors were sampled from a boy younger than 18 in good health and CMV-seronegative. The CDR3 runs from the conserved cysteine through the conserved F or W. D genes are given only for firm matches. Clone size is not always given. Where it is, it says once, few, many or a class for expanded clones.

CDR3aa,CDR3nt,j_gene,d_gene,abundance,v_gene
CASSMDPGLYGYTF,TGTGCCAGCTCAATGGACCCCGGACTCTATGGCTACACCTTC,TRBJ1-2,NA,NA,TRBV28
CASSSTAHYGYTF,TGTGCCAGCAGCTCGACAGCTCACTATGGCTACACCTTC,TRBJ1-2,NA,NA,TRBV5-4
CATSTGGPQHF,TGTGCCACCTCTACGGGGGGGCCCCAGCATTTT,TRBJ1-5,NA,NA,TRBV6-6
CASSRQGNQPQHF,TGTGCCAGCAGTCGACAGGGCAATCAGCCCCAGCATTTT,TRBJ1-5,NA,NA,TRBV7-9
CASSSDRMNTEAFF,TGTGCCAGTAGCTCGGACAGGATGAACACTGAAGCTTTCTTT,TRBJ1-1,TRBD1,NA,TRBV19
CASSPQGAGPQPQHF,TGTGCCAGCAGCCCGCAGGGGGCAGGGCCTCAGCCCCAGCATTTT,TRBJ1-5,TRBD1,NA,TRBV11-2
CATNQMDRTSGGYTF,TGTGCCACCAACCAAATGGACAGGACCTCTGGCGGCTACACCTTC,TRBJ1-2,TRBD1,NA,TRBV15
CASGTGRGNYEQYF,TGCGCCAGCGGTACCGGCAGAGGTAACTACGAGCAGTACTTC,TRBJ2-7,NA,NA,TRBV5-1
CASWGGNQPQHF,TGTGCCAGTTGGGGGGGCAATCAGCCCCAGCATTTT,TRBJ1-5,NA,once,TRBV27
CASSPFRQGAGTGELFF,TGTGCCAGCAGCCCATTCAGACAGGGGGCAGGCACCGGGGAGCTGTTTTTT,TRBJ2-2,TRBD1,NA,TRBV7-3
CASSSQWDSRLFYAQYF,TGCGCCAGCAGCTCGCAGTGGGACAGTCGTTTATTCTACGCGCAGTACTTC,TRBJ2-7,TRBD1,NA,TRBV5-1
CASKALPLAGEDTQYF,TGTGCCAGTAAGGCCCTACCCCTAGCGGGAGAGGATACGCAGTATTTT,TRBJ2-3,TRBD2,NA,TRBV19
CASSLEAGSTDTQYF,TGTGCCAGCAGCTTGGAGGCGGGGAGCACAGATACGCAGTATTTT,TRBJ2-3,NA,once,TRBV5-4
CASSFGTGGYGYTF,TGCGCCAGCAGCTTCGGGACAGGGGGCTATGGCTACACCTTC,TRBJ1-2,TRBD1,NA,TRBV5-1
CASSVVQGLSTDTQYF,TGTGCCAGCAGCGTAGTACAGGGGCTAAGCACAGATACGCAGTATTTT,TRBJ2-3,TRBD1,NA,TRBV9
CASRTQLPGTGYYQPQHF,TGTGCCAGCAGAACACAACTGCCCGGGACAGGGTACTATCAGCCCCAGCATTTT,TRBJ1-5,TRBD1,NA,TRBV28
CASSRTLGDTQYF,TGTGCCAGCAGTCGCACACTAGGAGATACGCAGTATTTT,TRBJ2-3,NA,few,TRBV2
CAISGNQETQYF,TGTGCCATCAGTGGTAACCAAGAGACCCAGTACTTC,TRBJ2-5,NA,NA,TRBV10-3
CASRAGTSGGETQYF,TGTGCCAGCAGGGCCGGGACTAGCGGGGGAGAGACCCAGTACTTC,TRBJ2-5,TRBD2,few,TRBV2
CASSQEATGGSYEQYF,TGTGCCAGCAGCCAAGAAGCGACAGGGGGGTCCTACGAGCAGTACTTC,TRBJ2-7,TRBD1,NA,TRBV4-2
CASSQDLGQGAYGYTF,TGCGCCAGCAGCCAAGATTTGGGGCAGGGGGCCTATGGCTACACCTTC,TRBJ1-2,TRBD1,NA,TRBV4-3
CASSESEGWLYYEQYF,TGTGCCAGCAGTGAATCGGAGGGGTGGCTGTACTACGAGCAGTACTTC,TRBJ2-7,NA,NA,TRBV6-1
CASSRQGFIEKLFF,TGTGCCAGCAGTAGGCAGGGGTTTATTGAAAAACTGTTTTTT,TRBJ1-4,NA,NA,TRBV5-6
CASSQGPASGGTDTQYF,TGCGCCAGCAGCCAAGGCCCGGCTAGCGGGGGGACAGATACGCAGTATTTT,TRBJ2-3,TRBD2,NA,TRBV4-3
CASRTRTGGSGYTF,TGTGCCAGCAGAACTAGGACAGGGGGCTCTGGCTACACCTTC,TRBJ1-2,TRBD1,few,TRBV6-1
CASSQAVRGTGANVLTF,TGCGCCAGCAGCCAAGCTGTCCGGGGAACTGGGGCCAACGTCCTGACTTTC,TRBJ2-6,NA,NA,TRBV4-1
CASSFQGTRKRYEQYF,TGTGCCAGCAGTTTTCAGGGGACACGGAAAAGGTACGAGCAGTACTTC,TRBJ2-7,NA,NA,TRBV13
CASSPLYRFSNQPQHF,TGTGCCAGCAGCCCCCTATACAGGTTTAGCAATCAGCCCCAGCATTTT,TRBJ1-5,NA,NA,TRBV14
CASSLLGQGEGYTF,TGTGCCAGCAGCTTGTTGGGCCAGGGCGAGGGCTACACCTTC,TRBJ1-2,NA,NA,TRBV5-6
CASSLQGTGELFF,TGTGCCAGCAGCTTACAGGGGACCGGGGAGCTGTTTTTT,TRBJ2-2,NA,NA,TRBV7-9
CASRVQGINNQPQHF,TGTGCCAGCAGAGTACAGGGTATAAACAATCAGCCCCAGCATTTT,TRBJ1-5,NA,NA,TRBV6-1
CASSLESGTTDTQYF,TGCGCCAGCAGCTTGGAGAGCGGGACCACAGATACGCAGTATTTT,TRBJ2-3,TRBD2,NA,TRBV5-1
CASRGGLSNEQFF,TGTGCCAGTAGAGGAGGTTTGTCGAATGAGCAGTTCTTC,TRBJ2-1,NA,NA,TRBV19
CATLRGLRNTGELFF,TGTGCCACCCTCCGAGGACTAAGAAACACCGGGGAGCTGTTTTTT,TRBJ2-2,NA,once,TRBV11-2
CASIRDMGSPLHF,TGTGCCAGCATTCGGGATATGGGGTCACCCCTCCACTTT,TRBJ1-6,NA,NA,TRBV6-1
CASSPGGPNTGELFF,TGTGCCAGCAGCCCCGGCGGGCCGAACACCGGGGAGCTGTTTTTT,TRBJ2-2,NA,NA,TRBV9
CASSLGEAQYF,TGTGCCAGCAGTTTGGGTGAGGCCCAGTACTTC,TRBJ2-5,NA,NA,TRBV28
CSPFKLNEQFF,TGCAGTCCCTTTAAACTCAATGAGCAGTTCTTC,TRBJ2-1,NA,NA,TRBV20-1
CASSSVVTDTQYF,TGTGCCAGCAGTAGCGTTGTCACAGATACGCAGTATTTT,TRBJ2-3,NA,once,TRBV27
CASSRANGELFF,TGTGCCAGCAGTAGAGCCAACGGGGAGCTGTTTTTT,TRBJ2-2,NA,NA,TRBV6-5
CASSPPKLYTEAFF,TGTGCCAGCAGTCCCCCGAAGCTTTACACTGAAGCTTTCTTT,TRBJ1-1,NA,NA,TRBV28
CASSLGREGPETQYF,TGTGCCAGCAGCTTAGGGCGGGAGGGCCCAGAGACCCAGTACTTC,TRBJ2-5,TRBD2,NA,TRBV11-3